The source of this T cell receptor beta chain is a study of beta chain features in type 1 diabetes. The overall study: When patients were set against healthy donors, age, gender and cell yields were similar. The samples had more than 95 million sorted cells examined in all.

J gave up 4 bases and V 6 bases, and 8 bases lay outside the gene matches. Germline assignment: CDR1 KGHSH and CDR2 LQKENI. This CDR3 spans 15 amino acids. Expressed TCRB transcripts were sequenced after all isolated RNA was converted to cDNA. Measured with immunoSEQ multiplex PCR; TCRdb has only the in-frame clones, and not every one. The sample carries a few hundred thousand clones, roughly 31% recorded once. The TCR originated in a young man in good health. Source material: naive CD4+ T cells from blood. The chain has TRBV18 and TRBJ2-1; 8 positions match TRBD1. This CDR3 reads CASSHKDRVYNEQFF. The CDR3, as DNA: TGTGCCAGCTCCCACAAGGACAGGGTATACAATGAGCAGTTCTTC.